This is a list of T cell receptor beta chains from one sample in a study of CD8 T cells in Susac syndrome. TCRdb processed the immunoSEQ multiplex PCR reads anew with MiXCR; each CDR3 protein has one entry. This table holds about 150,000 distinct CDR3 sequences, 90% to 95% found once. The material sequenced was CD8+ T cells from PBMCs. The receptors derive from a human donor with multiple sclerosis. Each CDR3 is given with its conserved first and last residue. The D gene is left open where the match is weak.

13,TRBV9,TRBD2,CASSAGGVNEQFF
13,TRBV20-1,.,CSARDWGSGEQFF
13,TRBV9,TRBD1,CASSEGARNEQFF
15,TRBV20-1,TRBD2,CSARGLAHGAYEQYF
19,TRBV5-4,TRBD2,CASSPGLAGGSWSSYEQYF
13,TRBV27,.,CASSRQGFHEQYF
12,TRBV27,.,CASSNYNSPLHF
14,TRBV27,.,CASSFLEGYNEQFF
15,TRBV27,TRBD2,CASSASGRYQETQYF
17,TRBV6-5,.,CASSSRGIGLVADTQYF
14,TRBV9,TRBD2,CASSESGGTDTQYF
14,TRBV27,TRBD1,CASSIQGAQTPLHF
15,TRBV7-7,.,CASSLTQSDQETQYF
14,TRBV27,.,CASRTSGAKNIQYF
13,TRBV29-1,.,CSVESDSSYEQYF
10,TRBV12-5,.,CASGLVTQYF
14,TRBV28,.,CASSQIRRGYEQYF
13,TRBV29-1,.,CSVEGGQINEQFF
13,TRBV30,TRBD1,CAWSTGDLRGYTF
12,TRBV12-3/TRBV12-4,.,CASNPANTEAFF
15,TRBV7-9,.,CASSLRPSLGDTQYF
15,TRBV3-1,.,CASSQDRGTNEKLFF
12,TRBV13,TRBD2,CASSRGTSGINF
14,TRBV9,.,CASSAYPGDSPLHF
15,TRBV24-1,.,CATSAWGDSNQPQHF
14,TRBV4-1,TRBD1,CASSQWTGNNGYTF
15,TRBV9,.,CASSVGQGAYNEQFF
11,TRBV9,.,CASSVEDEQFF
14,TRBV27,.,CASTVMGGNSPLHF
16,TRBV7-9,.,CASSLAGASSYNEQFF
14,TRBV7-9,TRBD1,CASSLGTGGHEQYF